This T cell receptor (beta chain) originates from a study of blood T cell repertoires in COVID-19. Overall study: The origin of the acute and convalescent COVID-19 samples was the United States, Italy and Spain. The analysed material was cDNA or gDNA that came from T cells, B-cell-depleted T cells, or PBMCs.

Authors' processing steps: Estimated nucleated cell counts came from reference gene primer amplification. The repertoire was sequenced with immunoSEQ multiplex PCR; TCRdb's copy has only in-frame clones and lacks some. V and J calls plus clone size are reproduced from that table; the DNA served to infer D and trimming. The data contain some 95,000 clones, 90% to 95% of them singletons. Sequenced material: peripheral blood. The TCR sequence derives from a human donor with active COVID-19. The donor label of this sample is uncertain.

CDR3 amino acids: CASSQGRTGDNEQFF. The CDR3 DNA follows: TGCGCCAGCAGCCAGGGTAGGACAGGGGACAATGAGCAGTTCTTC. V usage is TRBV4-3 and J usage is TRBJ2-1; TRBD1 agrees at 9 bases. V lost 3 bases and J lost 5; bases outside the gene matches: 5. The CDR3 length is 15 residues. Germline V gene lookup returns CDR1 LGHNA and CDR2 YSLEER.